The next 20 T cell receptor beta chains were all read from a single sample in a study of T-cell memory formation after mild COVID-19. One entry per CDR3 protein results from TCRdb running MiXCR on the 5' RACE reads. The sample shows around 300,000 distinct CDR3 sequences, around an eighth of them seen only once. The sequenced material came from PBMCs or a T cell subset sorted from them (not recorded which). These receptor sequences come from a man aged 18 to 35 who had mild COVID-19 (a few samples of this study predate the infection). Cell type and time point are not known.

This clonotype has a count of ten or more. CDR3 in DNA: TGTGCCATCAGTGGTTACTACGAGCAGTACGTC. This codes for CAISGYYEQYV. The chain recombines TRBV10-3 with TRBJ2-7; D unclear. CDR3 length equals 11 residues. Germline V gene sequence: CDR1 ENHRY, CDR2 SYGVKD. V lost 4 bases, J lost 3 bases, and 4 bases lay in between.

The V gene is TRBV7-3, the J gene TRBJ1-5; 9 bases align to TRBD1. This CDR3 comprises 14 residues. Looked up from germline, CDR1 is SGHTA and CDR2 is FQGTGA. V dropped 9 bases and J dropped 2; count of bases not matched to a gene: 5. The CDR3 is CASDRDRGNQPQHF. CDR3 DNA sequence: TGTGCCAGTGATAGGGACAGGGGCAATCAGCCCCAGCATTTT.

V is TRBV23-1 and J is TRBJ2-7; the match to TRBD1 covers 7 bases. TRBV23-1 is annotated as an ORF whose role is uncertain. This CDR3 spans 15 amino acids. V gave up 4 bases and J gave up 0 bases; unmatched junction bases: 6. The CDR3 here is CASSRTGTDSYEQYV. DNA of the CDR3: TGCGCCAGCAGTCGCACCGGGACAGACTCCTACGAGCAGTACGTC.

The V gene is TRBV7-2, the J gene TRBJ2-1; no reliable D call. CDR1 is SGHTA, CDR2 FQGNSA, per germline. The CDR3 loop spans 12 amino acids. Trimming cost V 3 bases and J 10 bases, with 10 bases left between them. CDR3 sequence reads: CASSFGRQEQFF. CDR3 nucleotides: TGTGCCAGCAGCTTTGGCCGCCAGGAGCAGTTCTTC.

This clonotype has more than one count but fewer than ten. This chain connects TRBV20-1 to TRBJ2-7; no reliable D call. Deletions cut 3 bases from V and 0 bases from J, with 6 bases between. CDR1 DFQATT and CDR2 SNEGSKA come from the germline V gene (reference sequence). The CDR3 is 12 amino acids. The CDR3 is CSARFFSYEQYF. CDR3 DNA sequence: TGCAGTGCTAGGTTCTTCTCCTACGAGCAGTACTTC.

CDR3 DNA: TGTGCCAGCAGCGAGGGCCGCAATGGCTACACCTTC. The encoded protein is CASSEGRNGYTF. The chain joins TRBV7-9 to TRBJ1-2; no reliable D call. V lost 5 bases and J 6 bases, leaving 10 bases between the germline ends. This CDR3 contains 12 residues. The V gene's germline CDR1 is SEHNR and CDR2 FQNEAQ (reference sequence).

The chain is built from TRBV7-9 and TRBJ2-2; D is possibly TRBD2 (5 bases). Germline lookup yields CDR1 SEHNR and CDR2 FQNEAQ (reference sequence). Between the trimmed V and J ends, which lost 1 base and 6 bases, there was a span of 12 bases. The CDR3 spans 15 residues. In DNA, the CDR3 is TGTGCCAGCAGCTTAGGGTCGGCGGGCCCCGGGGAGCTGTTTTTT. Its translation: CASSLGSAGPGELFF.

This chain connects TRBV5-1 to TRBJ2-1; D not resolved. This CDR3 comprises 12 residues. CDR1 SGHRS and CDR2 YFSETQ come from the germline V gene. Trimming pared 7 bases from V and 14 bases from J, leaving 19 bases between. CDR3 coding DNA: TGCGCCAGCGGCCCGGGCCTCGCTGGGGAGTTCTTC. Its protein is CASGPGLAGEFF. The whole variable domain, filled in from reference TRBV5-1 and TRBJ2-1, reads KAGVTQTPRYLIKTRGQQVTLSCSPISGHRSVSWYQQTPGQGLQFLFEYFSETQRNKGNFPGRFSGRQFSNSRSEMNVSTLELGDSALYLCASGPGLAGEFFGPGTRLTVL.

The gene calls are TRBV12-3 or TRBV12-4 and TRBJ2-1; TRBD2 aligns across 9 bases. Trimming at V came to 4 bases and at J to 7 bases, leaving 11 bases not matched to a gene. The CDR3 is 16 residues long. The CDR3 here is CASSSLAGVAGNEQFF. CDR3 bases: TGTGCCAGCAGTTCTTTAGCGGGGGTCGCGGGGAATGAGCAGTTCTTC.

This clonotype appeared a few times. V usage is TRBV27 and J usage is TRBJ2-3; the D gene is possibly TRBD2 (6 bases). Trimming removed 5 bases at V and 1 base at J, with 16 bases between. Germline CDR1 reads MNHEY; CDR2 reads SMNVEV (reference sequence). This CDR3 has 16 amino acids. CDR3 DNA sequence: TGTGCCAGCAGTGGCCGGGACTCCCTTGGCACAGATACGCAGTATTTT. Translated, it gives CASSGRDSLGTDTQYF.

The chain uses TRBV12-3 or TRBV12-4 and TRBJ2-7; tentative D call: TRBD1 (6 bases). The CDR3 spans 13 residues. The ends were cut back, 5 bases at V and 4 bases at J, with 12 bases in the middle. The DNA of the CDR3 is TGTGCCAGCAGTCCCGGGACACCATACGAGCAGTACTTC. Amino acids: CASSPGTPYEQYF.

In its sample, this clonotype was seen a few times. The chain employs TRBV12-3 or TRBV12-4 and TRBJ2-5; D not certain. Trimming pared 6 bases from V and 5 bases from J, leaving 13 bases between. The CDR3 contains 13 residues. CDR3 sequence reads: CASSRLQRETQYF. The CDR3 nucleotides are TGTGCCAGCAGCCGGCTCCAACGGGAGACCCAGTACTTC.

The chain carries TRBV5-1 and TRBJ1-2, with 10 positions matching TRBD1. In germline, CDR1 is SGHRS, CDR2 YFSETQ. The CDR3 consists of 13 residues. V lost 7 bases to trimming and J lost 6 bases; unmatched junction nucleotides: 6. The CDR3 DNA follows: TGCGCCAGCGGTACGACAGGGGGCAATGGCTACACCTTC. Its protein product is CASGTTGGNGYTF.

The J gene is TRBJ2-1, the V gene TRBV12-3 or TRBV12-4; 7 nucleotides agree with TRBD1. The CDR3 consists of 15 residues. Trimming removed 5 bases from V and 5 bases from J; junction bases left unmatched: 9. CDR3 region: CASSPMEDRNNEQFF. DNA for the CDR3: TGTGCCAGCAGTCCCATGGAGGACAGGAACAATGAGCAGTTCTTC.

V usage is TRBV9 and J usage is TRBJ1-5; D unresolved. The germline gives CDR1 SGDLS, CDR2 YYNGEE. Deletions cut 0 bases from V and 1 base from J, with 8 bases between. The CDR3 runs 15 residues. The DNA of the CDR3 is TGTGCCAGCAGCGTAGCTCCAGGCAGCAATCAGCCCCAGCATTTT. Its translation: CASSVAPGSNQPQHF.

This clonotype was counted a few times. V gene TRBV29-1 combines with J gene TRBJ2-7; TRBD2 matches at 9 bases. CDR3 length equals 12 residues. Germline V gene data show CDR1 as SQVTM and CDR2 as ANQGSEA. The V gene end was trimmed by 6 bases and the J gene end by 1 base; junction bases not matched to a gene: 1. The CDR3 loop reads CSVSGGSYEQYV. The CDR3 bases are TGCAGCGTGAGCGGGGGGTCCTACGAGCAGTACGTC.

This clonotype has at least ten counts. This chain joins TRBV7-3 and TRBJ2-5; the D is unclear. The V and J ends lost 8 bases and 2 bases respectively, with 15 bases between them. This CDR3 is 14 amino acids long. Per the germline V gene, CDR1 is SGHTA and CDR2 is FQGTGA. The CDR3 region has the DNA TGTGCCAGCCCCCAAGGGCATTTACAAGAGACCCAGTACTTC. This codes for CASPQGHLQETQYF.

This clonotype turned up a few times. Here the CDR3 reads CASSGGGGYEQYF. DNA for the CDR3: TGTGCCAGCAGTGGAGGTGGGGGCTACGAGCAGTACTTC. J is TRBJ2-7 and V is TRBV2; TRBD1 or TRBD2 may be the D gene (5 bases each). CDR1 SNHLY and CDR2 FYNNEI come from the germline V gene. Trimming shortened V by 4 bases and J by 3 bases, and 10 bases separated the two germline ends. The CDR3 has 13 amino acids.

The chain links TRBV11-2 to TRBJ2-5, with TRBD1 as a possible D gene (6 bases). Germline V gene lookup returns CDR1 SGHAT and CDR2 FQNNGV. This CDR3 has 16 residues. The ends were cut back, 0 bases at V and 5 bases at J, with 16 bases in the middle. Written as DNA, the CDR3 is TGTGCCAGCAGCTTAGATCTCAGGGGTTCGGGCGAGACCCAGTACTTC. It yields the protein CASSLDLRGSGETQYF.

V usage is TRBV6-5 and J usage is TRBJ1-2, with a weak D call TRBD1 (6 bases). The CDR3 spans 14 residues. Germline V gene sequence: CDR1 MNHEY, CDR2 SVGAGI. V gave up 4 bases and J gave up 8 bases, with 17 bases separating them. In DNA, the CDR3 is TGTGCCAGCAGTTTCCCCGGGGGGCGCTGGGGCTACACCTTC. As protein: CASSFPGGRWGYTF.